This TCR beta chain came from a study of blood T cell repertoires in COVID-19. Study summary: Acute and convalescent COVID-19 specimens originated in the United States, Italy and Spain. The analysed material was cDNA or gDNA that came from T cells, B-cell-depleted T cells, or PBMCs.

Only a few counts were recorded for this clone. The Seattle site enrolled patients during active infection and followed them longitudinally. Generated by immunoSEQ multiplex PCR, the TCRdb table keeps only in-frame clones and is missing some. Of 200,000 to 250,000 clones detected, roughly four fifths appear once; the ten largest clones hold less than 6%. CDR3 length: 15 residues. The J segment lost 6 bases and the V segment lost 4 bases, leaving 4 bases of the junction unmatched. CDR1 is LGHNA and CDR2 is YNFKEQ in the germline V gene. Source material: peripheral blood. V and J are TRBV4-2 and TRBJ1-5, with 12 positions matching TRBD1. This TCR was recovered from a woman in her 70s with COVID-19, enrolled during active disease. Here the CDR3 DNA reads TGTGCCAGCAGCCCCGGGACAGGGGGCACTCAGCCCCAGCATTTT. This codes for CASSPGTGGTQPQHF.